Below, one T cell receptor beta chain is given with its context. This table comes from immunoSEQ multiplex PCR, and its TCRdb copy is limited to in-frame clones, with some not included. Of over 200,000 clones listed, 70% to 90% are singletons. V lost 2 bases, J lost 4 bases, and 1 base stayed unmatched. Per germline, CDR1 LNHDA and CDR2 SQIVND (reference sequence). The CDR3 extends over 14 amino acids. This sample was taken from a study of blood T cell repertoires in COVID-19. Overall study: Some COVID-19 samples were acute and others convalescent; all came from the United States, Italy and Spain.

The rearrangement links TRBV19 to TRBJ2-1, with 8 bases that match TRBD2. The receptor was derived from a woman younger than 30 who had recovered from COVID-19. Specimen: peripheral blood. The CDR3 DNA follows: TGTGCCAGTAGTATAACTAGCGGATACAATGAGCAGTTCTTC. Amino acids: CASSITSGYNEQFF.